This T cell receptor beta chain was captured in a study of regulatory T cells in long-lasting Graves disease. Findings and caveats of the study: Persistent disease was associated with favored TRBV28 usage and with favored use of TRBJ1-2 and TRBJ2-5.

Time point given: newly diagnosed GD, antithyroid drugs for less than 3 months. PBMC-extracted RNA yielded the TCR library. Patient provenance is recorded as an endocrinology department in Xi'an, China. V lost 2 bases, J lost 4 bases, and 17 bases lay in between. Per germline, CDR1 MNHEY and CDR2 SVGAGI. The CDR3 contains 16 residues. Ten or more counts support this clonotype. Its antigen is unknown. iRepertoire HTBI primers and Arm-PCR of CDR3 regions built TCR beta libraries. TCRdb re-called the multiplex PCR reads with MiXCR, one entry per CDR3 protein. The profile shows more than 300,000 distinct CDR3 sequences, about 11% of them singletons. This sample also belongs to another study, concerning T cells in Graves' hyperthyroidism and ophthalmopathy. That work states: Across 18 months, stable Graves' hyperthyroidism was marked by no progression to ophthalmopathy. The diagnostic basis comprised clinical symptoms, serum thyroxine and TRAb, thyroid ultrasound and orbital computed tomography.

The TCR was taken from a woman in her late teens or twenties with Graves disease. The J gene is TRBJ1-2, the V gene TRBV6-5; D remains ambiguous. The source material was peripheral blood mononuclear cells (PBMCs), sampled at new diagnosis, from a patient treated with antithyroid drugs. The CDR3, as DNA: TGTGCCAGCAGTTACGCCGGCCAACTCGGCGCCTATGGCTACACCTTC. This gives the protein CASSYAGQLGAYGYTF.